Presented here are 27 T cell receptor beta chains from one specimen sequenced in a study of T cells in Graves' hyperthyroidism and ophthalmopathy. Amplification of TCR beta CDR3 regions used RNA as the template. A set of HTBI primers served as the primers for a first-round RT-PCR of the TCR CDR3. Using its own MiXCR run on the multiplex PCR reads, TCRdb lists one record per CDR3 protein. The sample has roughly 580,000 distinct CDR3 sequences; about 14% are singletons. Sequenced sample: blood. The receptors originated from a woman in her twenties or thirties with Graves' hyperthyroidism that later progressed to Graves' ophthalmopathy.

This clonotype was found once. Given a much more abundant clone one base away, this may be a read error. The V and J genes are TRBV3-1 and TRBJ1-1; D uncertain. The CDR3 totals 15 residues. Trimming cost V 1 base and J 0 bases, with 9 bases left between them. Germline V gene data show CDR1 as LGHDT and CDR2 as YNNKEL (reference sequence). CDR3 bases: TGTGCCAGCAGCCAAGGGACGGCCTTGAACACTGAAGCTTTCTTT. Translated: CASSQGTALNTEAFF.

This clonotype showed up just a few times. The chain joins TRBV19 to TRBJ2-1; a weak D match, TRBD1 (6 bases). Per the germline V gene, CDR1 is LNHDA and CDR2 is SQIVND (reference sequence). V gave up 5 bases and J gave up 6 bases, with 11 bases separating them. There are 13 residues in the CDR3. The CDR3 here is CASSGTGSNEQFF. CDR3 nucleotide sequence: TGTGCCAGTAGTGGAACAGGGTCCAATGAGCAGTTCTTC.

This clonotype was observed at least ten times. The J gene is TRBJ2-5, the V gene TRBV28; perhaps TRBD2 as D (6 bases). The germline CDR1 and CDR2 sequences are MDHEN and SYDVKM. Trimming took off 2 bases at V and 3 bases at J, with 13 bases between the two ends. The CDR3 contains 15 residues. CDR3 coding DNA: TGTGCCAGCAGTTTAGCGGCGGGGCCTGAAGAGACCCAGTACTTC. It codes for CASSLAAGPEETQYF.

This clonotype was recorded many times. This chain connects TRBV20-1 to TRBJ1-1, with a weak D call TRBD1 (5 bases). Germline CDR1 is DFQATT and CDR2 is SNEGSKA (reference sequence). There are 17 residues in the CDR3. Trimming stripped 4 bases from V and 4 bases from J, with 25 bases between. The CDR3 is CSAITPGAREKVTEAFF. The CDR3 coding sequence is TGCAGTGCTATCACACCTGGGGCTCGGGAGAAGGTCACTGAAGCTTTCTTT.

V and J are TRBV6-1 and TRBJ1-2; D may be TRBD1 (6 bases). The CDR3 has 13 residues. The germline gives CDR1 MNHNS, CDR2 SASEGT. Trimming took off 5 bases at V and 7 bases at J, with 14 bases between the two ends. CDR3 region: CASSLTGLGGYTF. DNA of the CDR3: TGTGCCAGCAGTCTTACAGGGCTGGGTGGCTACACCTTC.

This clonotype has a count of ten or more. V gene TRBV5-1 combines with J gene TRBJ2-2; D gene unclear. Germline-derived CDR1 and CDR2 are SGHRS and YFSETQ. Deletions cut 3 bases from V and 3 bases from J, with 6 bases between. The CDR3 consists of 13 residues. As DNA, the CDR3 is TGCGCCAGCAGCTCCAGTCACACCGGGGAGCTGTTTTTT. Translating gives CASSSSHTGELFF.

A note on this clonotype: As the CDR3 is not closed by the conserved phenylalanine or tryptophan, this likely results from a read error. This rearrangement joins TRBV30 to TRBJ2-1; unclear D gene. The V gene's germline CDR1 is GTSNPN and CDR2 SVGIG (reference sequence). The CDR3 has 13 residues. CDR3 DNA sequence: TGTGACTGGATACGGGCCGAGCGCAATGAGCAGTTCCTC. Its translation is CDWIRAERNEQFL.

This clonotype appeared many times. The chain has TRBV5-6 and TRBJ2-5; D unclear. Germline V gives CDR1 SGHDT, CDR2 YYEEEE. Trimming removed 0 bases at V and 2 bases at J, with 14 bases between. CDR3 length: 16 amino acids. CDR3 region: CASSLAWAQPQETQYF. The CDR3 coding sequence is TGTGCCAGCAGCTTGGCGTGGGCGCAACCTCAAGAGACCCAGTACTTC.

The gene calls are TRBV20-1 and TRBJ2-3; D is ambiguous. V was pared by 6 bases and J by 0 bases, with 10 bases between. The CDR3 is 13 amino acids. The V gene's germline CDR1 is DFQATT and CDR2 SNEGSKA (reference sequence). CDR3 sequence (DNA): TGCAGTGCCCCGGGCTCCAGCACAGATACGCAGTATTTT. This sequence encodes CSAPGSSTDTQYF.

This clonotype was found many times. This chain connects TRBV5-1 to TRBJ2-7; D might be TRBD1 (6 bases). Trimming took 4 bases from V and 2 from J, leaving 16 bases between them. CDR1 is SGHRS and CDR2 is YFSETQ in the germline V gene. The CDR3 contains 15 residues. CDR3 bases: TGCGCCAGCAGCCCGACAGGTCCGGTGGCCTACGAGCAGTACTTC. Its translation is CASSPTGPVAYEQYF.

This clonotype has more than one count but fewer than ten. This chain uses TRBV5-1 with TRBJ2-1, with TRBD2 identical over 8 bases. This CDR3 is built from 18 residues. Germline CDR1 reads SGHRS; CDR2 reads YFSETQ. The ends lost 3 bases at V and 3 bases at J; junction bases unmatched: 14. Written as DNA, the CDR3 is TGCGCCAGCAGCTCTGGACTAGCCTCCGGACAAAACTACAATGAGCAGTTCTTC. This translates into CASSSGLASGQNYNEQFF.

This clonotype was counted ten times or more. The chain has TRBV11-2 and TRBJ2-2; D is perhaps TRBD1 (6 bases). Trimming shortened V by 6 bases and J by 2 bases, and 19 bases separated the two germline ends. CDR1 is SGHAT and CDR2 is FQNNGV in the germline V gene. The CDR3 extends over 17 amino acids. DNA of the CDR3: TGTGCCAGCAGTTCCAGCTGGGGACAACTCAACACCGGGGAGCTGTTTTTT. Its translation: CASSSSWGQLNTGELFF.

This clonotype was seen repeatedly, ten times or more. This sequence joins TRBV20-1 and TRBJ2-7, with 7 bases matching TRBD1. The V and J ends lost 1 base and 2 bases, in that order; junction bases with no gene match: 14. The germline V gene has CDR1 DFQATT and CDR2 SNEGSKA (reference sequence). CDR3 size: 17 residues. The CDR3 protein is CSARAGWGTAFPYEQYF. In DNA, the CDR3 is TGCAGTGCTAGAGCTGGATGGGGGACAGCCTTTCCCTACGAGCAGTACTTC.

The V and J genes are TRBV28 and TRBJ2-7; D is possibly TRBD2 (6 bases). The CDR3 is 14 amino acids. The germline V gene encodes CDR1 MDHEN and CDR2 SYDVKM. V was trimmed by 6 bases and J by 2 bases, leaving 14 bases between them. In DNA, the CDR3 is TGTGCCAGCAGACCGGGACTCCTCCCCTACGAGCAGTACTTC. It yields the protein CASRPGLLPYEQYF.

About this clonotype itself: A much larger clone is a single base away; this may be a read error. This chain connects TRBV7-2 to TRBJ2-1; tentative D call: TRBD2 (6 bases). The CDR3 contains 15 residues. Trimming left V 3 bases short and J 5 bases short, with 14 bases between. In germline, CDR1 is SGHTA, CDR2 FQGNSA. The CDR3 nucleotides read TGTGCCAGCAGCTTCGCTGGCGGGGCTCACAATGAGCAGTTCTTC. Translating gives CASSFAGGAHNEQFF.

This clonotype was counted a few times. The chain uses TRBV6-2 or TRBV6-3 and TRBJ2-1; 7 bases map to TRBD1. The V gene end was trimmed by 5 bases and the J gene end by 4 bases; junction bases not matched to a gene: 8. Germline-derived CDR1 and CDR2 are MNHEY and SVGEGT. This CDR3 is built from 15 residues. The CDR3 loop reads CASSLLDRPYNEQFF. The CDR3 bases are TGTGCCAGCAGTCTACTGGACAGGCCTTACAATGAGCAGTTCTTC.

The rearrangement uses TRBV5-1 and TRBJ2-1; TRBD2 matches at 11 bases. Unmatched junction bases numbered 4, after V lost 3 bases and J lost 5 bases. This CDR3 has 15 amino acids. CDR1 SGHRS and CDR2 YFSETQ come from the germline V gene. CDR3 residues: CASSYGTSGHNEQFF. The CDR3 DNA is TGCGCCAGCAGCTACGGGACTAGCGGACACAATGAGCAGTTCTTC.

The table lists this clonotype with many counts. The genes are TRBV20-1 and TRBJ2-2; no reliable D call. The length of the CDR3 is 13 residues. Trimming left V 4 bases short and J 2 bases short, with 8 bases between. The germline CDR1 and CDR2 sequences are DFQATT and SNEGSKA (reference sequence). The CDR3 sequence: CSAIWPNTGELFF. The CDR3 nucleotides are TGCAGTGCTATTTGGCCTAACACCGGGGAGCTGTTTTTT.

This clonotype was found many times. The V and J genes are TRBV7-8 and TRBJ2-5; possibly TRBD2 for D (6 bases). CDR1 SGHVS and CDR2 FQNEAQ come from the germline V gene. The CDR3 is 14 residues long. V was clipped by 7 bases and J by 3 bases, with 15 bases between them. This CDR3 is CASKLLTGEETQYF. The CDR3 DNA sequence: TGTGCCAGCAAACTGCTTACGGGGGAAGAGACCCAGTACTTC.

Comments on this clonotype: This may arise from a read error, as a much more abundant clone is one base away. The chain couples TRBV4-1 to TRBJ1-1, with no clear D. The germline gives CDR1 MGHRA, CDR2 YSYEKL. The CDR3 is 12 residues long. The CDR3 protein is CASCQVGEKAFF. The CDR3 bases are TGCGCCAGCTGCCAAGTCGGCGAGAAAGCTTTCTTT.

This clonotype was observed many times. The chain uses TRBV7-2 and TRBJ2-5; D tentatively fits TRBD1 or TRBD2 (6 bases each). Per the germline V gene, CDR1 is SGHTA and CDR2 is FQGNSA. This CDR3 has 14 amino acids. V was clipped by 5 bases and J by 4 bases, with 14 bases between them. The CDR3 DNA reads as TGTGCCAGCAGCCCTAACGGGGGCACAGAGACCCAGTACTTC. It codes for CASSPNGGTETQYF.

In this sample, this clonotype turned up a few times. The chain is built from TRBV19 and TRBJ1-4; the D gene is possibly TRBD1 (5 bases). The length of the CDR3 is 15 residues. V lost 3 bases and J lost 4, with 12 bases in between. Germline CDR1 and CDR2: LNHDA and SQIVND (reference sequence). CDR3 sequence reads: CASSIWGRSNEKLFF. The DNA for the CDR3 is TGTGCCAGTAGTATCTGGGGACGGAGTAATGAAAAACTGTTTTTT.

This clonotype was picked up many times. V gene TRBV30 combines with J gene TRBJ2-3; no firm D call. The germline CDR1 and CDR2 sequences are GTSNPN and SVGIG (reference sequence). Trimming shortened V by 3 bases and J by 3 bases, and 4 bases separated the two germline ends. CDR3 length: 11 amino acids. Here the CDR3 reads CAWRETDTQYF. CDR3 sequence (DNA): TGTGCCTGGAGGGAGACAGATACGCAGTATTTT.

This clonotype has ten or more counts. The V gene is TRBV7-2, the J gene TRBJ1-1; possible D gene TRBD1, 5 bases. CDR3 length equals 14 residues. Germline assignment: CDR1 SGHTA and CDR2 FQGNSA. The V gene lost 1 base and the J gene lost 8 bases, with 14 bases spanning the gap. CDR3 sequence: CASSLETQGIEAFF. Here the CDR3 DNA reads TGTGCCAGCAGCTTAGAGACCCAGGGAATCGAAGCTTTCTTT.

This clonotype was counted ten times or more. CDR3 in amino acids: CASSYYRGTGANVLTF. As DNA, the CDR3 is TGTGCCAGCAGCTATTACAGGGGAACTGGGGCCAACGTCCTGACTTTC. V and J are TRBV11-2 and TRBJ2-6, with 7 nucleotides matching TRBD1. Trimming took 4 bases from V and 2 from J; bases not matched to a gene: 5. Per germline, CDR1 SGHAT and CDR2 FQNNGV. The CDR3 is made up of 16 amino acids.

The chain combines TRBV19 with TRBJ2-5, with D perhaps TRBD1 (6 bases). Germline CDR1 reads LNHDA; CDR2 reads SQIVND (reference sequence). The germline V and J ends were trimmed by 3 bases and 2 bases, with 10 bases remaining between them. CDR3 length: 14 residues. CDR3 coding DNA: TGTGCCAGTAGTATTGAGGGGGTGCAAGAGACCCAGTACTTC. Its protein is CASSIEGVQETQYF.

Many counts were recorded for this clonotype. The chain is built from TRBV28 and TRBJ2-7; 12 positions match TRBD2. This CDR3 is 17 amino acids long. The germline CDR1 and CDR2 sequences are MDHEN and SYDVKM. V lost 5 bases to trimming and J lost 2 bases; unmatched junction nucleotides: 10. The CDR3 region is CASSATSGRPLPYEQYF. CDR3 nucleotide sequence: TGTGCCAGCAGTGCAACTAGCGGGAGGCCCCTTCCCTACGAGCAGTACTTC.